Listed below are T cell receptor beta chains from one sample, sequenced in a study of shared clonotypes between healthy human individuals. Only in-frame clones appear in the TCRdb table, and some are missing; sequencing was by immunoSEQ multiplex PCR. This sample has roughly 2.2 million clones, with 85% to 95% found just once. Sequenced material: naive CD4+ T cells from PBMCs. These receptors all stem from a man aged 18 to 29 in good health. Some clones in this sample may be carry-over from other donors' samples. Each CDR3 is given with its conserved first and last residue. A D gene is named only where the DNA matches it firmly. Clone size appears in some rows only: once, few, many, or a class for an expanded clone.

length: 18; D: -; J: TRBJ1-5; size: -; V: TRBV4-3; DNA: TGCGCCAGCAGCCGCGAGAGGGGGACACCATACGGCAATCAGCCCCAGCATTTT; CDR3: CASSRERGTPYGNQPQHF
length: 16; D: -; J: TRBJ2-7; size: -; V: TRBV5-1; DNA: TGCGCCAGCAGCTTGAGTGGCAGGTTAATAATAAGCGAGCAGTACTTC; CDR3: CASSLSGRLIISEQYF
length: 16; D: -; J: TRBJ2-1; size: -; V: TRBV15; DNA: TGTGCCACCAGCAGAGCTATAAATCCCCTCTCTCGTGAGCAGTTCTTC; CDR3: CATSRAINPLSREQFF
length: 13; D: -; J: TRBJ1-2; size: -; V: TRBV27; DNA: TGTGCCAGCAAGGGGGTGGGGAACTATGGCTACACCTTC; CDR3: CASKGVGNYGYTF
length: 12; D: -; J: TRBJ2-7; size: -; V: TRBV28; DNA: TGTGCCAGCAGTTTATCCAAGGGGGAGCAGTACTTC; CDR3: CASSLSKGEQYF
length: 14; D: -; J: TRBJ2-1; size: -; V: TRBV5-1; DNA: TGCGCCAGCAGCGCGGGCACCTCCTACAATGAGCAGTTCTTC; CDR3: CASSAGTSYNEQFF
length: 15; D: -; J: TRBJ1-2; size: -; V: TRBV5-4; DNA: TGTGCCAGCAGCTTGGGGTTAACATCCGGTCTTGGCTACACCTTC; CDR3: CASSLGLTSGLGYTF
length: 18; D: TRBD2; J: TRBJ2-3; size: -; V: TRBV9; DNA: TGTGCCAGCAGCGTACCGGGTAGCGGGAGACCTAGCACAGATACGCAGTATTTT; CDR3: CASSVPGSGRPSTDTQYF
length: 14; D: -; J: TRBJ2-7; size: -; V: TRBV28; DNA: TGTGCCAGCAGCCTCGAAGGGGAAGGGACCGAGCAGTACTTC; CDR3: CASSLEGEGTEQYF
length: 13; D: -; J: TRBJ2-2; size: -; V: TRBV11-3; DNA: TGTGCCAGCAGCCGGGATCTAACCGGGGAGCTGTTTTTT; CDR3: CASSRDLTGELFF
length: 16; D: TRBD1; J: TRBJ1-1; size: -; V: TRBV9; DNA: TGTGCCAGCAGCGTAGACCCAGGGGGGCTGAACACTGAAGCTTTCTTT; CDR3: CASSVDPGGLNTEAFF
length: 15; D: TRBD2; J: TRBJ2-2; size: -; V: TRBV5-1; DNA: TGCGCCAGCAGGATGACTAGCGAAAACACCGGGGAGCTGTTTTTT; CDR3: CASRMTSENTGELFF
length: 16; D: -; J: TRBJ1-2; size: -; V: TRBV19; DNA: TGTGCCAGTAGTATAGATCCGGGGAAGACCTACTATGGCTACACCTTC; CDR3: CASSIDPGKTYYGYTF
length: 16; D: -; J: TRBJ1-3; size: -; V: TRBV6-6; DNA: TGTGCCAGCAGTTACTCGCTGGGTAACTCTGGAAACACCATATATTTT; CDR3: CASSYSLGNSGNTIYF
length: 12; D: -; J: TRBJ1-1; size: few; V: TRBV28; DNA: TGTGCCAGCAGTCGGTCGAACACTGAAGCTTTCTTT; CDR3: CASSRSNTEAFF
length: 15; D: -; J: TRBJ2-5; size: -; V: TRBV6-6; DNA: TGTGCCAGCAGTGCTAAAAGCGGTTACCAAGAGACCCAGTACTTC; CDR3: CASSAKSGYQETQYF
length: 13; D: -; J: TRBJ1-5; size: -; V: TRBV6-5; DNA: TGTGCCAGCAGTTACGATGGGGGGCAGCCCCAGCATTTT; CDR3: CASSYDGGQPQHF
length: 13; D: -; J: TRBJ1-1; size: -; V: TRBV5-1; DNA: TGCGCCAGCAGCGAAATTGGACAAATTGCAGCTTTCTTT; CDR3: CASSEIGQIAAFF
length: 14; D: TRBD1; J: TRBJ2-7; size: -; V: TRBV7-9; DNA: TGTGCCAGCAGCTCGGGACAGGGTCCCGTCGAGCAGTACTTC; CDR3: CASSSGQGPVEQYF
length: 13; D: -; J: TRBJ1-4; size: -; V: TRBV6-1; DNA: TGTGCCAGCAGTGAAGGGGGTCGAGAAAAACTGTTTTTT; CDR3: CASSEGGREKLFF
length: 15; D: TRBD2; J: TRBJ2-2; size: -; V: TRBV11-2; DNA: TGTGCCAGCAGCTTAGCGGCCCGGGGGGCCGGGGAGCTGTTTTTT; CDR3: CASSLAARGAGELFF
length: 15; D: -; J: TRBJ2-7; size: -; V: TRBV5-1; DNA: TGCGCCAGCAGCATCCAAGAGTCGATCACCTACGAGCAGTACTTC; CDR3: CASSIQESITYEQYF
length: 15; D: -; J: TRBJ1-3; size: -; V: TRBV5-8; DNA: TGTGCCAGCAGCTTGGGGACGTTCTCTGGAAACACCATATATTTT; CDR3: CASSLGTFSGNTIYF
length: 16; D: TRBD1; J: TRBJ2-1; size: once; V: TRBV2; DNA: TGTGCCACCAGACAGGGGCCGCGACTCCAAGACAATGAGCAGTTCTTC; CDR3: CATRQGPRLQDNEQFF
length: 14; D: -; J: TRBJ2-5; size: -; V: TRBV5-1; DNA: TGCGCCAGCAGCTTAACCGGGAGCCAAGAGACCCAGTACTTC; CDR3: CASSLTGSQETQYF
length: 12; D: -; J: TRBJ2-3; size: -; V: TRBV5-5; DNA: TGTGCCAGCAGCTTTTCCACGGATACGCAGTATTTT; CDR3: CASSFSTDTQYF
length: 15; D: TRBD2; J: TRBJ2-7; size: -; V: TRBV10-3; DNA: TGTGCCATCAGTGAGTCTAGCGGGAGGGTCTACGAGCAGTACTTC; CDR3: CAISESSGRVYEQYF
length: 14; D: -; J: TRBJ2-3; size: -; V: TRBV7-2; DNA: TGTGCCAGCAGCTTAGTAGTGGACACAGATACGCAGTATTTT; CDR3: CASSLVVDTDTQYF
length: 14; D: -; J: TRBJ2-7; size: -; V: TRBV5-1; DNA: TGCGCCAGCAGAAGCGACGGGTCTTCCTACGAGCAGTACTTC; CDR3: CASRSDGSSYEQYF
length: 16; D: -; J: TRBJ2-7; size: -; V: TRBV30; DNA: TGTGCCTGGAGTCCCCAACCGACCGCCACCTCCTACGAGCAGTACTTC; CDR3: CAWSPQPTATSYEQYF
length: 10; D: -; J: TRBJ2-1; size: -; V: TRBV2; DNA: TGTGCCAGCAGTGAAGTGGAGCAGTTCTTC; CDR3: CASSEVEQFF
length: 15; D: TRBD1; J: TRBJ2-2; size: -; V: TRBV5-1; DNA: TGCGCCAGCAGCTTGGACAGGGGTGGCACCGGGGAGCTGTTTTTT; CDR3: CASSLDRGGTGELFF
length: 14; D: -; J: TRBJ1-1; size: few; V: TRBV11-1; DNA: TGTGCCAGCAGCCAAGACAGACCGAACACTGAAGCTTTCTTT; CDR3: CASSQDRPNTEAFF
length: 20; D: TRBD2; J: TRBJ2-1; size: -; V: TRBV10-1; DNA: TGCGCCAGCAGTGAACCCCCGAGACTAGCGGGAGGCGGGTCCTACAATGAGCAGTTCTTC; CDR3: CASSEPPRLAGGGSYNEQFF
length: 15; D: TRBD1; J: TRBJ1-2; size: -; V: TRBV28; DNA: TGTGCCAGCAGTTTAAACCAGGGGGCGAGCTATGGCTACACCTTC; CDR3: CASSLNQGASYGYTF
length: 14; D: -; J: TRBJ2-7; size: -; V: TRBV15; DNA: TGTGCCACCAGCAGAGAAGTAAGGGGAAGCGAGCAGTACTTC; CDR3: CATSREVRGSEQYF
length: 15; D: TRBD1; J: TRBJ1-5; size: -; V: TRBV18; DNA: TGTGCCAGCTCACCCTCGACAGGGGGCCTTCAGCCCCAGCATTTT; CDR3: CASSPSTGGLQPQHF
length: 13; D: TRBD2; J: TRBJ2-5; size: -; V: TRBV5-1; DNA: TGCGCCAGCAGCTCGGGGGGGCGAGAGACCCAGTACTTC; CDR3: CASSSGGRETQYF
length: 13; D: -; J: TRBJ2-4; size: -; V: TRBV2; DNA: TGTGCCAGCAGGGCTTCCGGGGGCTACATTCAGTACTTC; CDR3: CASRASGGYIQYF
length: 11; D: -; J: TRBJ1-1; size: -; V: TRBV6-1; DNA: TGTGCCAGCAGTGAACACACTGAAGCTTTCTTT; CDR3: CASSEHTEAFF
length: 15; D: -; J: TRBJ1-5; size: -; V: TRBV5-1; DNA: TGCGCCAGCAGCTTGGCTGGGGTGAGCAATCAGCCCCAGCATTTT; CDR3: CASSLAGVSNQPQHF
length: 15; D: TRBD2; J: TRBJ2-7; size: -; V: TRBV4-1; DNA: TGCGCCAGCAGCCAGGGACTAGCGGGAGTGTATGAGCAGTACTTC; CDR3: CASSQGLAGVYEQYF
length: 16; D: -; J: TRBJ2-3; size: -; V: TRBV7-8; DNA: TGTGCCAGCACCGAAGAGGAGGACTCCGTGGGAGATACGCAGTATTTT; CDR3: CASTEEEDSVGDTQYF
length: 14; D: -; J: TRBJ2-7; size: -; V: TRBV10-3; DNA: TGTGCCATCAGTACCGGCAGCGTAGCCTACGAGCAGTACTTC; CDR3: CAISTGSVAYEQYF